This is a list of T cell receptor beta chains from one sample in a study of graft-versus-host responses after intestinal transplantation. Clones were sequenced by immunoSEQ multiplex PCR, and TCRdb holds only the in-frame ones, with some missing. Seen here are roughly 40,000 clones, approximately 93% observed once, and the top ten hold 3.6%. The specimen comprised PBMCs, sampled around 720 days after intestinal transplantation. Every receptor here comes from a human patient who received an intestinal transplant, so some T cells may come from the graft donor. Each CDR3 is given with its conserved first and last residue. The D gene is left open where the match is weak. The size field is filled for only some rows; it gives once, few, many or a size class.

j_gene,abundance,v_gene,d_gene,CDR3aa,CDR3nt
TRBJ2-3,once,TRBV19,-,CASRDGGGDTQYF,TGTGCCAGTAGAGACGGGGGTGGGGATACGCAGTATTTT
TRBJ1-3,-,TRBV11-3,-,CASSLGTPYSGNTIYF,TGTGCCAGCAGCTTAGGGACTCCTTACTCTGGAAACACCATATATTTT
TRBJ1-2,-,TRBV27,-,CATGRGSQAPYGYTF,TGTGCCACCGGGCGAGGGTCTCAAGCTCCGTATGGCTACACCTTC
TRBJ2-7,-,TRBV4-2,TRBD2,CASSQLAGVREQYF,TGTGCCAGCAGCCAACTAGCGGGAGTTAGGGAGCAGTACTTC
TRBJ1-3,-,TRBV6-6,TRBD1,CASSYDRGLRNTIYF,TGTGCCAGCAGCTACGACAGGGGTCTAAGGAACACCATATATTTT
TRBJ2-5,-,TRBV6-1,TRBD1,CASSEMGQGQETQYF,TGTGCCAGCAGTGAAATGGGACAGGGCCAAGAGACCCAGTACTTC
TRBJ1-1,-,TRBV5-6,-,CASSLNTEAFF,TGTGCCAGCAGCTTGAACACTGAAGCTTTCTTT
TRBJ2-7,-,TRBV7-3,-,CASSSPRDGSPGNYEQYF,TGTGCCAGCAGCTCTCCCCGGGACGGATCCCCGGGGAACTACGAGCAGTACTTC
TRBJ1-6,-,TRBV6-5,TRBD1,CASSYSIGQGSPLHF,TGTGCCAGCAGTTACTCGATAGGACAGGGATCACCCCTCCACTTT
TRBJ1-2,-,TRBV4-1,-,CASSQAPAGSYGYTF,TGCGCCAGCAGCCAAGCCCCGGCAGGCTCTTATGGCTACACCTTC
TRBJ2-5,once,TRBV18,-,CASSPLTAKTQYF,TGTGCCAGCTCACCACTCACCGCGAAGACCCAGTACTTC
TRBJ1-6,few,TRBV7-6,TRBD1,CASSSTQDRGNSPLHF,TGTGCCAGCAGCTCGACCCAAGACAGGGGGAATTCACCCCTCCACTTT
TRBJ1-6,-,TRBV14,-,CASSHGRRSPLHF,TGTGCCAGCAGCCACGGACGGCGGTCACCCCTCCACTTT
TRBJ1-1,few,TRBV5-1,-,CASSLTEAFF,TGCGCCAGCAGCTTGACTGAAGCTTTCTTT
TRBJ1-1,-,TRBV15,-,CATSREGTGEAFF,TGTGCCACCAGCAGAGAAGGGACCGGTGAAGCTTTCTTT